These 12 T cell receptor beta chains were sequenced from one sample in a study of shared clonotypes between healthy human individuals. TCRdb's table, derived via immunoSEQ multiplex PCR, lists solely in-frame clones and lacks some. The data contain approximately 940,000 clones, less than 85% of them singletons. Sequenced input: memory CD4+ T cells sorted from blood. Subset denoted: CD45RA-negative fraction. All receptors come from a young man in good health.

The chain combines TRBV10-3 with TRBJ1-3; unclear D gene. CDR1 and CDR2 (germline): ENHRY, SYGVKD. V lost 2 bases, J lost 4 bases, and 9 bases lay in between. The CDR3 covers 14 residues. This chain's CDR3 is CAISETPTGNTIYF. The CDR3 DNA sequence: TGTGCCATCAGTGAGACCCCCACAGGAAACACCATATATTTT.

The gene calls are TRBV5-4 and TRBJ1-5; 10 bases map to TRBD1. Germline CDR1 reads SGHNT; CDR2 reads YYREEE (reference sequence). V was clipped by 4 bases and J by 11 bases; unmatched bases: 3. The CDR3 sequence is 12 residues long. The DNA for the CDR3 is TGTGCCAGCAGCGGGGACAGGGGAACCCAGCATTTT. Protein product: CASSGDRGTQHF.

In regard to this clone: The same CDR3 is also encoded by other DNA sequences in this sample. V and J are TRBV9 and TRBJ2-3, with 7 bases identical to TRBD2. Germline V gene data show CDR1 as SGDLS and CDR2 as YYNGEE. The CDR3 totals 14 residues. J gave up 0 bases and V 2 bases, and 0 bases lay outside the gene matches. As DNA, the CDR3 is TGTGCCAGCAGCGTTAGCGGGAGCACAGATACGCAGTATTTT. It yields the protein CASSVSGSTDTQYF.

Concerning this clone: Additional DNA sequences in this sample encode the identical CDR3. This chain uses TRBV20-1 with TRBJ2-5; D unresolved. Germline V gene lookup returns CDR1 DFQATT and CDR2 SNEGSKA (reference sequence). The CDR3 extends over 10 amino acids. V lost 6 bases and J 4 bases, leaving 6 bases between the germline ends. This CDR3 reads CSATRETQYF. The DNA of the CDR3 is TGCAGTGCGACGAGAGAGACCCAGTACTTC.

The J gene is TRBJ2-7, the V gene TRBV23-1, with 7 positions matching TRBD1. TRBV23-1 is assigned to the ORF class and has an uncertain function. The V and J ends lost 0 bases and 3 bases, in that order; junction bases with no gene match: 17. CDR3 length equals 19 residues. DNA for the CDR3: TGCGCCAGCAGTCAATCGAAATGGGTACAGGGGACAAAAAGCTACGAGCAGTACTTC. It specifies CASSQSKWVQGTKSYEQYF.

This clone has only one observation. This chain joins TRBV19 and TRBJ1-4; perhaps TRBD1 as D (5 bases). V shed 3 bases and J shed 4 bases, with 9 bases lying between them. Germline V gene sequence: CDR1 LNHDA, CDR2 SQIVND (reference sequence). The CDR3 is 14 amino acids. CDR3 residues: CASSIMGGNEKLFF. The CDR3 DNA reads TGTGCCAGTAGTATCATGGGGGGTAATGAAAAACTGTTTTTT.

This clone was counted only a few times. The same CDR3 is also encoded by other DNA sequences in this sample. The CDR3 DNA reads as TGCGCCAGCAGCTTGGAAGGGGTTAGCAATCAGCCCCAGCATTTT. Encoded protein: CASSLEGVSNQPQHF. The V call is TRBV5-1, the J call TRBJ1-5, with a tentative D call TRBD1 (5 bases). Per the germline V gene, CDR1 is SGHRS and CDR2 is YFSETQ. Trimming took 0 bases from V and 0 from J, leaving 7 bases between them. CDR3 size: 15 residues.

This chain uses TRBV27 with TRBJ2-3; D gene uncertain. The CDR3 length is 15 residues. The V end lost 6 bases, the J end lost 0 bases, and 13 bases lay between the germline ends. Germline-derived CDR1 and CDR2 are MNHEY and SMNVEV (reference sequence). CDR3 sequence reads: CASSSFGFSTDTQYF. DNA for the CDR3: TGTGCCAGCAGCTCATTCGGGTTTAGCACAGATACGCAGTATTTT.

This clone has more than one count but fewer than ten. V gene TRBV18 combines with J gene TRBJ2-1; maybe TRBD1 (6 bases). The V gene lost 1 base and the J gene lost 2 bases, with 15 bases spanning the gap. From germline, CDR1 is KGHSH and CDR2 LQKENI. The CDR3 has 17 residues. Here the CDR3 reads CASSPRQTGSTYNEQFF. CDR3 in DNA: TGTGCCAGCTCACCACGCCAAACAGGGTCTACCTACAATGAGCAGTTCTTC.

The V and J genes are TRBV28 and TRBJ2-5; TRBD1 agrees at 7 bases. This CDR3 region has 14 residues. The V and J ends lost 4 bases and 5 bases, in that order; junction bases with no gene match: 7. CDR1 and CDR2 from the germline V gene are MDHEN and SYDVKM. CDR3 in DNA: TGTGCCAGCAGTTCAGCAGGGGGTCTGGAGACCCAGTACTTC. Protein product: CASSSAGGLETQYF. The whole variable domain, filled in from reference TRBV28 and TRBJ2-5, reads DVKVTQSSRYLVKRTGEKVFLECVQDMDHENMFWYRQDPGLGLRLIYFSYDVKMKEKGDIPEGYSVSREKKERFSLILESASTNQTSMYLCASSSAGGLETQYFGPGTRLLVL.

This chain joins TRBV7-9 and TRBJ1-4; no reliable D call. CDR1 and CDR2 (germline): SEHNR, FQNEAQ (reference sequence). The V end was cut by 3 bases, the J end by 0 bases, with 11 bases between. CDR3 length: 16 amino acids. CDR3 amino acids: CASSFSYIATNEKLFF. DNA of the CDR3: TGTGCCAGCAGCTTCTCCTACATTGCAACTAATGAAAAACTGTTTTTT.

The chain combines TRBV10-2 with TRBJ2-3; 13 nucleotides line up with TRBD2. The J segment lost 0 bases and the V segment lost 8 bases, leaving 5 bases of the junction unmatched. The CDR3 covers 16 residues. Germline V CDR1 and CDR2: WSHSY, SAAADI. The CDR3 spells CASRLAGGISTDTQYF. The CDR3 DNA follows: TGCGCCAGCCGACTAGCGGGGGGAATAAGCACAGATACGCAGTATTTT.